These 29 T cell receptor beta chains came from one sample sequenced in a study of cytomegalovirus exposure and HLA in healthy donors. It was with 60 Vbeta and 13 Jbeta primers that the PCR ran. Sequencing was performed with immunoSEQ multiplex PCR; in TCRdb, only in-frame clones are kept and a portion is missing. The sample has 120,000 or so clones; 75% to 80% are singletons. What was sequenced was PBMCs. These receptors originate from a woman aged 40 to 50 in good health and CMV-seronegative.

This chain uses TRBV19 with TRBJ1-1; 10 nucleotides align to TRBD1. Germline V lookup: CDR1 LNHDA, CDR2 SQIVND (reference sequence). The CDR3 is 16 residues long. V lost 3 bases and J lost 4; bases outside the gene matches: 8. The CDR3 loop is CASSIQRQGAGTEAFF. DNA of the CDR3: TGTGCCAGTAGTATTCAACGACAGGGGGCAGGCACTGAAGCTTTCTTT.

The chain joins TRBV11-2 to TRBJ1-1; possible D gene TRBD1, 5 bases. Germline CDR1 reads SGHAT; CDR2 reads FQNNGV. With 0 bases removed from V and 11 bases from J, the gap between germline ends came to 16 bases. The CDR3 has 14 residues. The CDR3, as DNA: TGTGCCAGCAGCTTAGATCCAGGTGCGGGGGGGGCTTTCTTT. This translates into CASSLDPGAGGAFF. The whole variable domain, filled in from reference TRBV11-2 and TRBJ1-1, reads EAGVAQSPRYKIIEKRQSVAFWCNPISGHATLYWYQQILGQGPKLLIQFQNNGVVDDSQLPKDRFSAERLKGVDSTLKIQPAKLEDSAVYLCASSLDPGAGGAFFGQGTRLTVV.

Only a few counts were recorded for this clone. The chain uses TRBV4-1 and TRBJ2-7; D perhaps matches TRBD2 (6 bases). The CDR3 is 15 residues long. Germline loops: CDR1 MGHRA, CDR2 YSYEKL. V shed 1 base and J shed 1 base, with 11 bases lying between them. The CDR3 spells CASSQGASASYEQYF. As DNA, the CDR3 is TGCGCCAGCAGCCAAGGGGCTAGCGCGTCCTACGAGCAGTACTTC.

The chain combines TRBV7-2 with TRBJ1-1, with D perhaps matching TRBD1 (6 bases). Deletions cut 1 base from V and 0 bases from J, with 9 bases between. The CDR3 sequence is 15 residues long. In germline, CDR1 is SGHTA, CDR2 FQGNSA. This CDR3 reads CASSLVGTLNTEAFF. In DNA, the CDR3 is TGTGCCAGCAGCTTAGTTGGGACATTGAACACTGAAGCTTTCTTT.

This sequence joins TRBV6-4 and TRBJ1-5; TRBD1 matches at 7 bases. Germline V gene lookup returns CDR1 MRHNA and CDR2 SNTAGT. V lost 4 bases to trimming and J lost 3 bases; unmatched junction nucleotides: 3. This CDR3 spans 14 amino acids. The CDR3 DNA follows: TGTGCCAGCAGTGCCGGGACAGACAATCAGCCCCAGCATTTT. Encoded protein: CASSAGTDNQPQHF.

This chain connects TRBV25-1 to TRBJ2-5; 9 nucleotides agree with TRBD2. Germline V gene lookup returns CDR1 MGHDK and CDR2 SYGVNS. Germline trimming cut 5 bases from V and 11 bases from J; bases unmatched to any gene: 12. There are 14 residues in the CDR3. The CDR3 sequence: CASSYVAGASEQYF. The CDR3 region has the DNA TGTGCCAGCAGTTACGTAGCGGGAGCGTCTGAGCAGTACTTC.

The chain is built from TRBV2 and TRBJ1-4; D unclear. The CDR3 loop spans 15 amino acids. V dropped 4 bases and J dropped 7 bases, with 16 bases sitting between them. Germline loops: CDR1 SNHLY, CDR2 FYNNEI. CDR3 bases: TGTGCCAGCAGTGGAAAGACGAGCCCTAGTGAAAAACTGTTTTTT. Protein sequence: CASSGKTSPSEKLFF.

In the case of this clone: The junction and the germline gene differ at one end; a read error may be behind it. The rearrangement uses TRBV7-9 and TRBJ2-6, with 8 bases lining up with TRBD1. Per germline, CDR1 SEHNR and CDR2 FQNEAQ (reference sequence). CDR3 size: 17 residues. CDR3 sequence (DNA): TGTGCCAGCAGCTTAGAACAGGGGGAATCTGGGGCCAACGGCCTGACTTTC. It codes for CASSLEQGESGANGLTF.

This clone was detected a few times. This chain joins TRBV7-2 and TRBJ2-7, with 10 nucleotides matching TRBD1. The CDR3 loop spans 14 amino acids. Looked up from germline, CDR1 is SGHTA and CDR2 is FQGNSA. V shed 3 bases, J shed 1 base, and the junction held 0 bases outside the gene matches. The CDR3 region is CASSLDRGSYEQYF. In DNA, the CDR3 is TGTGCCAGCAGCTTGGACAGGGGGTCCTACGAGCAGTACTTC.

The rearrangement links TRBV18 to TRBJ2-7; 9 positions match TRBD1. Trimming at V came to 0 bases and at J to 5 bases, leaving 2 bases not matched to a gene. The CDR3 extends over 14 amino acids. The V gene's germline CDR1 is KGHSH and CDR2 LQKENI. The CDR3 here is CASSPPGQGNEQYF. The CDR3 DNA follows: TGTGCCAGCTCACCACCGGGACAGGGCAACGAGCAGTACTTC. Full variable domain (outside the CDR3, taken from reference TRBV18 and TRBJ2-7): NAGVMQNPRHLVRRRGQEARLRCSPMKGHSHVYWYRQLPEEGLKFMVYLQKENIIDESGMPKERFSAEFPKEGPSILRIQQVVRGDSAAYFCASSPPGQGNEQYFGPGTRLTVT.

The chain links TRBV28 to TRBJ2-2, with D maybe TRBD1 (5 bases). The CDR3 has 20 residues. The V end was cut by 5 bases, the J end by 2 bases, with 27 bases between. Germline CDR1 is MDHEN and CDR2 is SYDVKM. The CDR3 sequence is CASSRLGAYLSGANTGELFF. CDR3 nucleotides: TGTGCCAGCAGTCGCCTTGGGGCCTACCTTAGTGGGGCTAACACCGGGGAGCTGTTTTTT.

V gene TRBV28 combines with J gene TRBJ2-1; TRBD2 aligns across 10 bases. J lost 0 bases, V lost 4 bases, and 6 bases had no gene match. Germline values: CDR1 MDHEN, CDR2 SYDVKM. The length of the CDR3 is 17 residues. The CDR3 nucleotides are TGTGCCAGCAGTTCCGGGACTAGCGCGAGCTCCTACAATGAGCAGTTCTTC. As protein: CASSSGTSASSYNEQFF. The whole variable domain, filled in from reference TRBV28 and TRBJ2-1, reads DVKVTQSSRYLVKRTGEKVFLECVQDMDHENMFWYRQDPGLGLRLIYFSYDVKMKEKGDIPEGYSVSREKKERFSLILESASTNQTSMYLCASSSGTSASSYNEQFFGPGTRLTVL.

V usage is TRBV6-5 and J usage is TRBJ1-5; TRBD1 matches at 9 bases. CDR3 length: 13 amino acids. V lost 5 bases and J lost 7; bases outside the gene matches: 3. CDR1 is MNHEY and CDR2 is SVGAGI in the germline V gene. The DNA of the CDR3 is TGTGCCAGCAGTGGGACAGGGCTACAGCCCCAGCATTTT. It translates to CASSGTGLQPQHF.

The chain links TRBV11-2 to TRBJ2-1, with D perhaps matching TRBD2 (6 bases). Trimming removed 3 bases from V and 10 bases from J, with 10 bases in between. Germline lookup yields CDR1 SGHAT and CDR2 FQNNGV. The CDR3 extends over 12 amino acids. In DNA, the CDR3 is TGTGCCAGCAGCTTGGAGGGGCGGGAGCAGTTCTTC. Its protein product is CASSLEGREQFF.

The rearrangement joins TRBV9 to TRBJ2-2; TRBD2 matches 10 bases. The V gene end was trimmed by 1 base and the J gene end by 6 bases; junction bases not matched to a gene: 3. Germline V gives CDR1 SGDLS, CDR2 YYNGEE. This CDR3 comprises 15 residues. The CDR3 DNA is TGTGCCAGCAGCGTACTAGCGGGAGAATCCGGGGAGCTGTTTTTT. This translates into CASSVLAGESGELFF.

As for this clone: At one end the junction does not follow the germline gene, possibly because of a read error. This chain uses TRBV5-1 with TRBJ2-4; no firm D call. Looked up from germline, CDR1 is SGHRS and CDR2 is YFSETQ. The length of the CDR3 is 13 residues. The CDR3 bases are TGCGCCAGCAGCTTGGAGCCCAAAAACAGTCAGTACTTC. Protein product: CASSLEPKNSQYF.

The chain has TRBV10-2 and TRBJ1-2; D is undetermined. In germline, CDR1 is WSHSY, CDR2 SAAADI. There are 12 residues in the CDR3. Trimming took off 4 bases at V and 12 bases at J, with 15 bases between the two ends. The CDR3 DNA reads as TGCGCCAGCAGTGGGACCGGGGTATGCAACACCTTC. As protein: CASSGTGVCNTF.

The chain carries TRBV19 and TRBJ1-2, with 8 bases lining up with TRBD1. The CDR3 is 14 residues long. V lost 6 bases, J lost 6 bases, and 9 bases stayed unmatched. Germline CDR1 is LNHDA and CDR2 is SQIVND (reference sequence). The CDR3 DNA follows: TGTGCCAGTAGCCCCACAGACAGGGGTCATGGCTACACCTTC. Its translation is CASSPTDRGHGYTF.

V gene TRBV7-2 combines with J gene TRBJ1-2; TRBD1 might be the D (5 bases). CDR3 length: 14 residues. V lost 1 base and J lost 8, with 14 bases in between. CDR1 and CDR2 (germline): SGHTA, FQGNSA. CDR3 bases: TGTGCCAGCAGCTTAGGTACGGGGGTAGGAGGCTACACCTTC. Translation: CASSLGTGVGGYTF.

DNA of the CDR3: TGTGCCAGCAGCGCTCTTACCAGGGGAGATGAGACCCAGTACTTC. Its protein product is CASSALTRGDETQYF. V is TRBV7-2 and J is TRBJ2-5, with D possibly matching TRBD1 (6 bases). The CDR3 extends over 15 amino acids. Germline assignment: CDR1 SGHTA and CDR2 FQGNSA. V was clipped by 5 bases and J by 5 bases, with 18 bases between them.

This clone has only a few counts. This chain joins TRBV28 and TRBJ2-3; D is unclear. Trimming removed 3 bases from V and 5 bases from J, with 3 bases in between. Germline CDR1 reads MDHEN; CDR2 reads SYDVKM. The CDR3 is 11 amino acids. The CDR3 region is CASSLRDTQYF. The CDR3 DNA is TGTGCCAGCAGTTTGAGAGATACGCAGTATTTT.

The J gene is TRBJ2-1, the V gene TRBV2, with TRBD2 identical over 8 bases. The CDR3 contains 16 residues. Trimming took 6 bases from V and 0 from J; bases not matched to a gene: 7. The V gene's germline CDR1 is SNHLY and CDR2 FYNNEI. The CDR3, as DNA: TGTGCCAGCAGGAGGGGACTAGAGAGCTCCTACAATGAGCAGTTCTTC. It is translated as CASRRGLESSYNEQFF.

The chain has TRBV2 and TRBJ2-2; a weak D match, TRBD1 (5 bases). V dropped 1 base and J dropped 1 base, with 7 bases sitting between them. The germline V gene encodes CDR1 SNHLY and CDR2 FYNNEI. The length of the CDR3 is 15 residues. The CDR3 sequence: CASSEGQGNTGELFF. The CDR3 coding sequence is TGTGCCAGCAGTGAAGGGCAGGGGAACACCGGGGAGCTGTTTTTT.

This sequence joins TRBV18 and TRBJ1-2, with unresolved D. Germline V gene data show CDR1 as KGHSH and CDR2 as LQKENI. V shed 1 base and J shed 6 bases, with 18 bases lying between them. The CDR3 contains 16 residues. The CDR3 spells CASSPREAVPEDGYTF. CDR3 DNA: TGTGCCAGCTCACCACGAGAGGCAGTTCCGGAGGATGGCTACACCTTC.

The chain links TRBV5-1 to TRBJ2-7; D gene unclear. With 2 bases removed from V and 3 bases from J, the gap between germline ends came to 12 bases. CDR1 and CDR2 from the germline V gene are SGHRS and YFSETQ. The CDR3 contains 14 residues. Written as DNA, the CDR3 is TGCGCCAGCAGCTTCAGCGCCCCCTACTACGAGCAGTACTTC. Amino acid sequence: CASSFSAPYYEQYF.

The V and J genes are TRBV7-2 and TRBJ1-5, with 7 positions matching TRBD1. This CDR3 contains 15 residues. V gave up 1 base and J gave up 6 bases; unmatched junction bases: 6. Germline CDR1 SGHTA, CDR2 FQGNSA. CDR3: CASSLVLGGRQPQHF. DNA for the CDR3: TGTGCCAGCAGCTTAGTTTTAGGGGGCCGTCAGCCCCAGCATTTT.

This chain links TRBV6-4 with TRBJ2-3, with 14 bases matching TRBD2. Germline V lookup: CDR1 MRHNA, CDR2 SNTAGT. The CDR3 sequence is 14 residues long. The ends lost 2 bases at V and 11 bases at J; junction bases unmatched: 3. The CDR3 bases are TGTGCCAGCAGTGACGGGACTAGCGGGAGTAGGCAGTATTTT. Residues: CASSDGTSGSRQYF.

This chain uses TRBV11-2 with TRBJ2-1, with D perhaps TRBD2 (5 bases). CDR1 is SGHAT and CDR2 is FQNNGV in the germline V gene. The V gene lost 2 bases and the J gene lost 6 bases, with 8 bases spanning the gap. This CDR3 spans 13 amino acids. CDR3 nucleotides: TGTGCCAGCAGCTTAAGGGCGGGCAATGAGCAGTTCTTC. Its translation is CASSLRAGNEQFF.

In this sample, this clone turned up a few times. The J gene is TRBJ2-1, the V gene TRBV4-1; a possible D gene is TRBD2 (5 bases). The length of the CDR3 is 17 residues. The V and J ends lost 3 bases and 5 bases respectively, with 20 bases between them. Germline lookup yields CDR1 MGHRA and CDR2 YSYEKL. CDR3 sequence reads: CASSHRLSSALDNEQFF. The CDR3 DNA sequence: TGCGCCAGCAGCCACCGTCTGAGTAGCGCACTCGACAATGAGCAGTTCTTC.